This passage covers 30 T cell receptor beta chains from one sample sequenced in a study of CD8 T cells in Susac syndrome (dated by TCRdb to about 2019). Library creation used the immunoSEQ multiplex PCR assay. RNA was extracted with the RNeasy kit and about 0.5 to 1 ug was reverse transcribed using random hexamers. In-frame beta chains were kept once TCRdb had trimmed the public reads at Q25 with fastp and called clones with MiXCR. When rows share a CDR3 protein, they turn into one entry using the most common DNA and genes. The sample table holds 250,000 to 350,000 distinct CDR3 sequences, of which about 88% were seen once. The top ten constitute around 0.11% of the sample. The specimen was CD8+ T cells from PBMCs. The receptors derive from a human donor with multiple sclerosis.

The chain couples TRBV12-3 or TRBV12-4 to TRBJ2-7; TRBD2 agrees at 8 bases. This CDR3 has 19 amino acids. With V trimmed by 2 bases and J by 3 bases, 18 bases remained unmatched. The DNA for the CDR3 is TGTGCCAGCAGTTTATCGCGTGGGGCCAGCGGGAGAATAAACTACGAGCAGTACTTC. Protein sequence: CASSLSRGASGRINYEQYF.

The rearrangement uses TRBV12-3 or TRBV12-4 and TRBJ2-1; no clear D. There are 13 residues in the CDR3. The V end was cut by 4 bases, the J end by 10 bases, with 14 bases between. Written as DNA, the CDR3 is TGTGCCAGCAGTTCAGGACCAGTTGAAGAGCAGTTCTTC. It is translated as CASSSGPVEEQFF.

The rearrangement uses TRBV9 and TRBJ1-5; D not certain. The CDR3 extends over 14 amino acids. The germline CDR1 and CDR2 sequences are SGDLS and YYNGEE. The germline V and J ends were trimmed by 3 bases and 1 base, with 8 bases remaining between them. The CDR3 sequence: CASSGGGSNQPQHF. DNA of the CDR3: TGTGCCAGCAGCGGAGGTGGCAGCAATCAGCCCCAGCATTTT.

The rearrangement uses TRBV3-1 and TRBJ1-3; TRBD1 might be the D (6 bases). V shed 2 bases and J shed 4 bases, with 15 bases lying between them. Germline CDR1 and CDR2: LGHDT and YNNKEL (reference sequence). The length of the CDR3 is 16 residues. CDR3 in amino acids: CASSQHKGGEGNTIYF. DNA of the CDR3: TGTGCCAGCAGCCAACATAAAGGGGGTGAAGGAAACACCATATATTTT.

This clonotype has just one count. V gene TRBV14 combines with J gene TRBJ2-2; weak D call: TRBD2 (6 bases). The germline V gene has CDR1 SGHDN and CDR2 FVKESK. The V end lost 0 bases, the J end lost 3 bases, and 14 bases lay between the germline ends. This CDR3 has 17 amino acids. The CDR3: CASSQEIQRVYTGELFF. CDR3 DNA sequence: TGTGCCAGCAGCCAAGAGATCCAGCGGGTATACACCGGGGAGCTGTTTTTT.

V usage is TRBV28 and J usage is TRBJ1-1; 10 bases match TRBD1. The germline gives CDR1 MDHEN, CDR2 SYDVKM. The ends lost 6 bases at V and 1 base at J; junction bases unmatched: 5. The CDR3 is 15 amino acids. The CDR3 loop reads CASSPDRGQNTEAFF. CDR3 nucleotide sequence: TGTGCCAGCAGCCCTGACAGGGGGCAGAACACTGAAGCTTTCTTT. The full variable domain, in which reference TRBV28 and TRBJ1-1 provide the parts outside the CDR3, is DVKVTQSSRYLVKRTGEKVFLECVQDMDHENMFWYRQDPGLGLRLIYFSYDVKMKEKGDIPEGYSVSREKKERFSLILESASTNQTSMYLCASSPDRGQNTEAFFGQGTRLTVV.

V usage is TRBV30 and J usage is TRBJ2-7; TRBD1 matches at 10 bases. The CDR3 has 14 amino acids. Germline V gives CDR1 GTSNPN, CDR2 SVGIG (reference sequence). J lost 6 bases, V lost 2 bases, and 7 bases had no gene match. In DNA, the CDR3 is TGTGCCTGGAGTCCCGGGACAGGGGTATCCGAGCAGTACTTC. This codes for CAWSPGTGVSEQYF.

The V and J genes are TRBV9 and TRBJ2-5, with a tentative D call TRBD1 (5 bases). The CDR3 sequence is 14 residues long. Germline V gene lookup returns CDR1 SGDLS and CDR2 YYNGEE. V lost 5 bases to trimming and J lost 3 bases, with 14 bases between them. As DNA, the CDR3 is TGTGCCAGCAGTCCCAGGGTGGCGGAAGAGACCCAGTACTTC. This translates into CASSPRVAEETQYF.

The V and J genes are TRBV2 and TRBJ1-6, with D hard to call. The CDR3 is 14 residues long. The V end lost 6 bases, the J end lost 0 bases, and 6 bases lay between the germline ends. Germline V gene sequence: CDR1 SNHLY, CDR2 FYNNEI. CDR3 in DNA: TGTGCCAGCAGAGAGAGCTCCTATAATTCACCCCTCCACTTT. Translation gives CASRESSYNSPLHF.

The chain is built from TRBV20-1 and TRBJ2-7; 7 bases align to TRBD2. Germline V gene data show CDR1 as DFQATT and CDR2 as SNEGSKA (reference sequence). This CDR3 is built from 12 residues. V shed 5 bases, J shed 2 bases, and the junction held 3 bases outside the gene matches. The CDR3 here is CSAWTRAYEQYF. The DNA of the CDR3 is TGCAGTGCTTGGACTAGAGCCTACGAGCAGTACTTC.

V gene TRBV5-5 combines with J gene TRBJ2-1; 10 nucleotides agree with TRBD2. V lost 1 base and J lost 8; bases outside the gene matches: 6. The length of the CDR3 is 15 residues. Germline V gene lookup returns CDR1 SGHKS and CDR2 YYEKEE (reference sequence). Written as DNA, the CDR3 is TGTGCCAGCAGCTTGAGGCTAGCGGGAGCGGATGAGCAGTTCTTC. This codes for CASSLRLAGADEQFF. The complete variable domain, with remaining parts taken from reference TRBV5-5 and TRBJ2-1, reads DAGVTQSPTHLIKTRGQQVTLRCSPISGHKSVSWYQQVLGQGPQFIFQYYEKEERGRGNFPDRFSARQFPNYSSELNVNALLLGDSALYLCASSLRLAGADEQFFGPGTRLTVL.

The table lists this clonotype with a few counts. The rearrangement uses TRBV6-1 and TRBJ1-5; D possibly corresponds to TRBD1 (5 bases). This CDR3 is built from 13 residues. Trimming cost V 10 bases and J 2 bases, with 12 bases left between them. Germline CDR1 is MNHNS and CDR2 is SASEGT. CDR3 protein: CATNQGGNQPQHF. The CDR3 DNA reads as TGTGCCACCAATCAGGGAGGCAATCAGCCCCAGCATTTT.

This chain connects TRBV20-1 to TRBJ1-1; D not resolved. This CDR3 has 16 residues. V was trimmed by 0 bases and J by 0 bases, leaving 14 bases between them. In germline, CDR1 is DFQATT, CDR2 SNEGSKA (reference sequence). CDR3 sequence (DNA): TGCAGTGCTAGAGATGTAACAGCCAGGATGAACACTGAAGCTTTCTTT. This encodes CSARDVTARMNTEAFF.

The chain uses TRBV5-5 and TRBJ1-1, with 7 bases identical to TRBD1. CDR1 is SGHKS and CDR2 is YYEKEE in the germline V gene (reference sequence). The V segment lost 4 bases and the J segment 5 bases; nucleotides outside the gene matches: 11. This CDR3 is 15 amino acids long. The CDR3 coding sequence is TGTGCCAGCAGCGTAAACAGGGGTTTGGGTACTGAAGCTTTCTTT. Amino acids: CASSVNRGLGTEAFF.

The V call is TRBV30, the J call TRBJ2-1; 12 nucleotides align to TRBD2. Germline loops: CDR1 GTSNPN, CDR2 SVGIG (reference sequence). V was pared by 1 base and J by 2 bases, with 9 bases of the junction left unmatched. The CDR3 is made up of 18 amino acids. The CDR3, as DNA: TGTGCCTGGAGTGGACTAGCGGGAGACTCCACGACCTACAATGAGCAGTTCTTC. Its translation: CAWSGLAGDSTTYNEQFF.

The CDR3 DNA reads as TGTGCCAGCACTCTGCGGGAGGGATTACCCTACAATGAGCAGTTCTTC. Protein product: CASTLREGLPYNEQFF. The chain combines TRBV6-1 with TRBJ2-1; 9 nucleotides agree with TRBD2. Germline trimming cut 7 bases from V and 2 bases from J; bases unmatched to any gene: 9. CDR3 length: 16 amino acids. Looked up from germline, CDR1 is MNHNS and CDR2 is SASEGT.

The genes are TRBV19 and TRBJ2-1, with D maybe TRBD1 (6 bases). V gave up 7 bases and J gave up 2 bases, with 12 bases separating them. The CDR3 runs to 14 residues. Germline V gives CDR1 LNHDA, CDR2 SQIVND (reference sequence). Here the CDR3 DNA reads TGTGCCAGTACCCACAGGGAAACCTACAATGAGCAGTTCTTC. Protein: CASTHRETYNEQFF. Combining the CDR3 with reference TRBV19 and TRBJ2-1 gives the whole variable domain DGGITQSPKYLFRKEGQNVTLSCEQNLNHDAMYWYRQDPGQGLRLIYYSQIVNDFQKGDIAEGYSVSREKKESFPLTVTSAQKNPTAFYLCASTHRETYNEQFFGPGTRLTVL.

The rearrangement uses TRBV10-3 and TRBJ2-3; D remains unclear. V gave up 2 bases and J gave up 6 bases, with 3 bases separating them. There are 11 residues in the CDR3. The germline V gene has CDR1 ENHRY and CDR2 SYGVKD. CDR3 amino acids: CAISEADTQYF. CDR3 nucleotides: TGTGCCATCAGTGAGGCCGATACGCAGTATTTT.

V and J are TRBV6-5 and TRBJ2-3; 11 positions match TRBD2. Germline V gene sequence: CDR1 MNHEY, CDR2 SVGAGI. V shed 4 bases and J 6 bases; nucleotides not matched to a gene: 12. The CDR3 length is 17 residues. The CDR3 loop reads CASSSPVLAGEGDTQYF. The CDR3 nucleotides are TGTGCCAGCAGTTCCCCCGTACTAGCGGGAGAAGGGGATACGCAGTATTTT.

The chain combines TRBV28 with TRBJ2-7, with D tentatively TRBD2 (6 bases). The CDR3 is 10 residues long. The V end was cut by 11 bases, the J end by 4 bases, with 9 bases between. Germline-derived CDR1 and CDR2 are MDHEN and SYDVKM. The CDR3 region has the DNA TGTGCCGCCGGGACTTACGAGCAGTACTTC. It translates to CAAGTYEQYF.

This sequence joins TRBV27 and TRBJ2-5, with D perhaps TRBD2 (5 bases). This CDR3 region has 14 residues. Germline V gene sequence: CDR1 MNHEY, CDR2 SMNVEV (reference sequence). V lost 4 bases to trimming and J lost 0 bases, with 9 bases between them. The CDR3: CASSSAGHQETQYF. The CDR3 DNA is TGTGCCAGCAGTTCCGCGGGCCACCAAGAGACCCAGTACTTC.

The genes are TRBV9 and TRBJ1-5; TRBD1 matches 9 bases. Per germline, CDR1 SGDLS and CDR2 YYNGEE. The CDR3 extends over 13 amino acids. V dropped 3 bases and J dropped 6; count of bases not matched to a gene: 1. CDR3 in DNA: TGTGCCAGCAGCGGGACAGGGGCTCAGCCCCAGCATTTT. Amino acid sequence: CASSGTGAQPQHF.

V gene TRBV5-6 combines with J gene TRBJ2-2, with a tentative D call TRBD1 (7 bases). V lost 4 bases and J lost 7, with 20 bases in between. The CDR3 spans 16 residues. The germline V gene encodes CDR1 SGHDT and CDR2 YYEEEE. The CDR3 reads CASSRQGLLFGGELFF. The CDR3 bases are TGTGCCAGCAGCCGACAGGGACTCCTGTTTGGCGGGGAGCTGTTTTTT.

This chain connects TRBV2 to TRBJ1-1; no firm D call. Germline V lookup: CDR1 SNHLY, CDR2 FYNNEI. This CDR3 comprises 14 residues. Trimming stripped 1 base from V and 0 bases from J, with 6 bases between. CDR3 bases: TGTGCCAGCAGTGAAGGCCTAATGAACACTGAAGCTTTCTTT. Amino acids: CASSEGLMNTEAFF.

The chain has TRBV28 and TRBJ2-4, with a possible D match to TRBD1 (6 bases). Per the germline V gene, CDR1 is MDHEN and CDR2 is SYDVKM. With 10 bases removed from V and 0 bases from J, the gap between germline ends came to 25 bases. This CDR3 comprises 18 residues. CDR3 region: CATITGPGIRRAKNIQYF. CDR3 DNA: TGTGCCACCATAACAGGGCCGGGCATTCGGCGAGCCAAAAACATTCAGTACTTC.

The gene calls are TRBV9 and TRBJ2-3; TRBD2 matches 15 bases. The V gene's germline CDR1 is SGDLS and CDR2 YYNGEE. The CDR3 covers 17 residues. Trimming took 4 bases from V and 4 from J; bases not matched to a gene: 7. CDR3 region: CASSLGTSGRNADTQYF. CDR3 coding DNA: TGTGCCAGCAGCCTCGGGACTAGCGGGAGGAACGCAGATACGCAGTATTTT. The full variable domain, completed using reference TRBV9 and TRBJ2-3, is DSGVTQTPKHLITATGQRVTLRCSPRSGDLSVYWYQQSLDQGLQFLIQYYNGEERAKGNILERFSAQQFPDLHSELNLSSLELGDSALYFCASSLGTSGRNADTQYFGPGTRLTVL.

The CDR3, as DNA: TGCGCCAGCAGCTTACGACTAGCGGGCTCCAATGAGCAGTTCTTC. Its translation: CASSLRLAGSNEQFF. The rearrangement joins TRBV5-1 to TRBJ2-1; 10 bases align to TRBD2. The germline V gene encodes CDR1 SGHRS and CDR2 YFSETQ. J lost 6 bases, V lost 2 bases, and 5 bases had no gene match. CDR3 length: 15 residues.

V is TRBV18 and J is TRBJ2-7, with D perhaps being TRBD1 or TRBD2 (5 bases each). Trimming took off 3 bases at V and 1 base at J, with 16 bases between the two ends. The CDR3 is made up of 16 amino acids. Germline V gene lookup returns CDR1 KGHSH and CDR2 LQKENI. The CDR3 nucleotides are TGTGCCAGCTCACCGGGACGGGATACGAATTCCTACGAGCAGTACTTC. Translated: CASSPGRDTNSYEQYF.

This clonotype has just one count. J is TRBJ1-1 and V is TRBV7-9, with D possibly matching TRBD1 (6 bases). There are 16 residues in the CDR3. Per germline, CDR1 SEHNR and CDR2 FQNEAQ (reference sequence). V lost 0 bases and J lost 4, with 15 bases in between. CDR3 loop: CASSLASPQGTTEAFF. CDR3 nucleotides: TGTGCCAGCAGCTTAGCTTCCCCCCAGGGGACCACTGAAGCTTTCTTT.

The V call is TRBV29-1, the J call TRBJ2-1, with 9 bases aligning to TRBD1. The germline V gene encodes CDR1 SQVTM and CDR2 ANQGSEA. After removal of 0 bases from V and 7 bases from J, the junction contained 7 bases not matched to a gene. The CDR3 consists of 15 residues. The CDR3 reads CSVEERRTGENEQFF. The CDR3 DNA reads TGCAGCGTTGAAGAAAGACGGACAGGGGAAAATGAGCAGTTCTTC.